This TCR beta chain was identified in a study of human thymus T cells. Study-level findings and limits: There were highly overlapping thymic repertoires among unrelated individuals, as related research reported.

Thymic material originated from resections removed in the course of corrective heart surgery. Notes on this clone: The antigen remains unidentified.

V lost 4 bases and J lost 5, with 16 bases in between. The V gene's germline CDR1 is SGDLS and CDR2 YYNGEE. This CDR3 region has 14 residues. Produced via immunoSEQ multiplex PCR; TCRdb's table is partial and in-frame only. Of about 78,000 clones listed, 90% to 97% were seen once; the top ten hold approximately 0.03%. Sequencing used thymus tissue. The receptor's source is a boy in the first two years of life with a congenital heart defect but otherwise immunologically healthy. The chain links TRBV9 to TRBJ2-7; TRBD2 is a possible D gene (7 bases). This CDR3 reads CASSPRGGSDEQYF. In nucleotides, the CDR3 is TGTGCCAGCAGCCCCCGCGGGGGCAGCGACGAGCAGTACTTC.